This T cell receptor (beta chain) stems from a study of PD-L1 blockade in urothelial cancer. Overall study: Bladder-origin urothelial cancer in males covered twenty-five of 29 patients. The median T cell count in blood samples was 140,000 to 150,000.

The CDR3 is 14 amino acids. Trimming shortened V by 0 bases and J by 5 bases, and 11 bases separated the two germline ends. Germline CDR1 SGHTS, CDR2 YDEGEE. Some clones are missing from TCRdb's copy, which holds only in-frame ones; the method was immunoSEQ multiplex PCR. The profile shows around 30,000 clones, 65% to 90% of them singletons. Worth noting for this clone: The antigen remains undetermined.

Patients' urothelial carcinoma was locally advanced or metastatic. Notes on the study in general: Greater 3-week expansion of tumor-associated blood clones was recorded for durable-benefit patients.

The sample here was PBMCs, taken around atezolizumab (anti-PD-L1) treatment. The TCR sequence derives from a man aged 55-75 years with urothelial cancer. J is TRBJ1-1 and V is TRBV5-8, with D unclear. CDR3 protein: CASSLVGVGTEAFF. The CDR3 DNA follows: TGTGCCAGCAGCTTGGTCGGGGTGGGGACTGAAGCTTTCTTT.